This T cell receptor beta chain was recovered during a study of response to subunit inactivated influenza vaccine. Findings of the study overall: Authors suggested seasonal influenza vaccinations each recruit few new T cells.

CDR1 is MRHNA and CDR2 is SNTAGT in the germline V gene. The V end was cut by 2 bases, the J end by 6 bases, with 7 bases between. The CDR3 runs 13 residues. TCRdb called the RT-PCR reads again in MiXCR, with one record for every CDR3 protein. Counted here are approximately 570,000 distinct CDR3 sequences, around 8% occurring once; the ten biggest clones make up 10% to 15%. This clonotype was counted many times. As yet, its antigen is unknown. The rearrangement links TRBV6-4 to TRBJ2-2; D is ambiguous. The sequence derives from a man aged 45-69 years who received an inactivated influenza vaccine. Here the sequenced sample was PBMCs from blood, taken about 24 months after vaccination. The CDR3 sequence: CASSDRDAGELFF. For the CDR3, the DNA is TGTGCCAGCAGTGACCGAGACGCCGGGGAGCTGTTTTTT.